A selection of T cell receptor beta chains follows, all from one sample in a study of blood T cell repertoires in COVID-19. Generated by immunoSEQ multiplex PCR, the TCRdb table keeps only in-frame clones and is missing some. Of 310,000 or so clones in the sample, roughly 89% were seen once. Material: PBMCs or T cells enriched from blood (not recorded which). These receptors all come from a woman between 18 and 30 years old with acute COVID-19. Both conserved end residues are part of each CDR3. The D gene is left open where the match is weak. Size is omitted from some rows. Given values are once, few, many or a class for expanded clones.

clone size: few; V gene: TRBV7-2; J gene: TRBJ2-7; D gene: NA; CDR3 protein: CASSDSWSPGQYF; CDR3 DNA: TGTGCCAGCAGCGATTCTTGGTCGCCGGGGCAGTACTTC
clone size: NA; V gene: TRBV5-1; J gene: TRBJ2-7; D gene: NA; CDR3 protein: CASSLAPTPSGLYSYEQYF; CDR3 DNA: TGCGCCAGCAGCTTGGCGCCTACCCCGAGTGGGCTTTACTCCTACGAGCAGTACTTC
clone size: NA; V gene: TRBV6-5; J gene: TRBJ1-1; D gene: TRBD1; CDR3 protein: CASSYRQGGNTEAFF; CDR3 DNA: TGTGCCAGCAGTTACCGACAGGGTGGTAACACTGAAGCTTTCTTT
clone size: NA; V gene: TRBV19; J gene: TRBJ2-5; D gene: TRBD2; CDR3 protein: CASSIFGLAYEETQYF; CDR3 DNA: TGTGCCAGTAGTATCTTCGGACTAGCATATGAAGAGACCCAGTACTTC
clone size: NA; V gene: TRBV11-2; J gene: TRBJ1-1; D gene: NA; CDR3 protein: CASSLGGVRTSRITEAFF; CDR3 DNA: TGTGCCAGCAGCTTAGGGGGGGTACGAACGTCCCGGATCACTGAAGCTTTCTTT
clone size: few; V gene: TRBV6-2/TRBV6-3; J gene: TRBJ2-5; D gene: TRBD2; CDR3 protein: CASSYDSSGRETQYF; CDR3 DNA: TGTGCCAGCAGTTACGACTCTAGCGGGCGGGAGACCCAGTACTTC
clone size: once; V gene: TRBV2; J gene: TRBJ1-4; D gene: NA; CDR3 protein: CANGGRANEKLFF; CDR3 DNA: TGTGCCAACGGAGGGAGGGCAAATGAAAAACTGTTTTTT
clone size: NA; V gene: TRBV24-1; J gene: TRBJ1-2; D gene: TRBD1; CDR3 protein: CATSDSRQGGGYTF; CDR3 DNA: TGTGCCACCAGTGACTCTCGACAGGGAGGTGGCTACACCTTC
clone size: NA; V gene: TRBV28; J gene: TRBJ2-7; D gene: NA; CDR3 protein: CASSLESYEQYF; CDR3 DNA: TGTGCCAGCAGTTTAGAGAGTTACGAGCAGTACTTC
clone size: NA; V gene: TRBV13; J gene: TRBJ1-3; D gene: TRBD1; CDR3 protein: CASSFRGAGNTIYF; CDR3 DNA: TGTGCCAGCAGCTTCAGGGGGGCTGGAAACACCATATATTTT
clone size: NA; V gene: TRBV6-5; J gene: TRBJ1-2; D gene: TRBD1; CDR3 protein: CASSYRQGQGGYGYTF; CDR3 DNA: TGTGCCAGCAGTTATCGGCAAGGACAGGGGGGCTATGGCTACACCTTC
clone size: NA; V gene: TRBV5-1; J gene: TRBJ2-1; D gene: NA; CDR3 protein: CASSLVVGNEQFF; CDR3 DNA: TGCGCCAGCAGCTTGGTTGTCGGGAATGAGCAGTTCTTC
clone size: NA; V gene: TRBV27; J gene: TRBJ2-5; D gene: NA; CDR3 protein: CASSYSSDRQYQETQYF; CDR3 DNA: TGTGCCAGCAGTTACTCCTCCGACAGGCAGTACCAAGAGACCCAGTACTTC
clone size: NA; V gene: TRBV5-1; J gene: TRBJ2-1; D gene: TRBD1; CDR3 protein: CASSIGTGGVSEQFF; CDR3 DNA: TGCGCCAGCAGCATAGGGACAGGGGGTGTGAGTGAGCAGTTCTTC
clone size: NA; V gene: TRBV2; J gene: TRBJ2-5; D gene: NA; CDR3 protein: CASSESGETQYF; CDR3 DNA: TGTGCCAGCAGTGAATCAGGGGAGACCCAGTACTTC
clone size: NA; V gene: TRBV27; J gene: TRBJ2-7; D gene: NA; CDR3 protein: CASSLGGSRSYEQYF; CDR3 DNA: TGTGCCAGCAGTTTAGGAGGATCTAGGTCCTACGAGCAGTACTTC
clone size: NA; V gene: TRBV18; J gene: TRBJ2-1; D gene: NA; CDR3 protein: CASSPANRHVSYNEQFF; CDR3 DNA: TGTGCCAGCTCACCAGCTAACCGACACGTCTCCTACAATGAGCAGTTCTTC
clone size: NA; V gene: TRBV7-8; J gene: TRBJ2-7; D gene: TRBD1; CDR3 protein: CASSPRQGTTYEQYF; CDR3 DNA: TGTGCCAGCAGCCCCCGACAGGGGACAACCTACGAGCAGTACTTC
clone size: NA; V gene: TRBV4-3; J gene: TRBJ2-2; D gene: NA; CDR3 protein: CASSQGETGELFF; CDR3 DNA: TGCGCCAGCAGCCAAGGAGAAACCGGGGAGCTGTTTTTT
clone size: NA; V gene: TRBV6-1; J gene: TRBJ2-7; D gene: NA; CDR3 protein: CASSEPGLRAYEQYF; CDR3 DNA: TGTGCCAGCAGTGAACCGGGACTCCGAGCCTACGAGCAGTACTTC